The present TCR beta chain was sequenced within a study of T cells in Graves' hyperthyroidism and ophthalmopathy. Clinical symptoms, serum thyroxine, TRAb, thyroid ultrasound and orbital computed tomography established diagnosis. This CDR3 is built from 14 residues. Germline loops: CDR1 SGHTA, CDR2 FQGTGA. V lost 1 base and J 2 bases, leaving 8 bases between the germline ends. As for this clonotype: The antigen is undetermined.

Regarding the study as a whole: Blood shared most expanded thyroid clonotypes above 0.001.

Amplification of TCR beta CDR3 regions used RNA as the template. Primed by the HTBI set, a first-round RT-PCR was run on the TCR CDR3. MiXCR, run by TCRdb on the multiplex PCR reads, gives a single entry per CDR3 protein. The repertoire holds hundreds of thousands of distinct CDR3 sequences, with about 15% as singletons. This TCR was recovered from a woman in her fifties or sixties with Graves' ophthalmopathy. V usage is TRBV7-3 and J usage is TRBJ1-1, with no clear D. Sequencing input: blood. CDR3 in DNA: TGTGCCAGCAGCTTAAGTCACCGCAACACTGAAGCTTTCTTT. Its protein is CASSLSHRNTEAFF.